The 31 T cell receptor beta chains below come from one sample, sequenced in a study of neurological immune-mediated disorders. Via MiXCR, TCRdb re-called the 5' RACE reads, giving one row per CDR3 protein. In the table there are under 80,000 distinct CDR3 sequences, 4% to 6% of which are singletons. Sample: PBMCs. Receptors originate from a woman under 40 with multiple sclerosis.

Ten or more counts support this clonotype. The junction does not match germline at one end; this may be a read error. The chain is built from TRBV7-7 and TRBJ2-5, with TRBD1 matching 9 bases. The germline gives CDR1 SSHAT, CDR2 FNYEAQ (reference sequence). The CDR3 loop spans 13 amino acids. The CDR3 DNA is TGTGCTAGCAGCCTGGACAGGGGAGAGACCCAGTACTTC. This gives the protein CASSLDRGETQYF.

This clonotype has at least ten counts. The chain recombines TRBV29-1 with TRBJ1-1; D is undetermined. V lost 0 bases and J lost 4, with 12 bases in between. The CDR3 is 14 amino acids. CDR1 is SQVTM, CDR2 ANQGSEA, per germline. The CDR3 protein is CSVEDQVLGTEAFF. The CDR3 nucleotides are TGCAGCGTTGAAGATCAAGTATTGGGCACTGAAGCTTTCTTT. Full variable domain (missing parts from reference TRBV29-1 and TRBJ1-1): SAVISQKPSRDICQRGTSLTIQCQVDSQVTMMFWYRQQPGQSLTLIATANQGSEATYESGFVIDKFPISRPNLTFSTLTVSNMSPEDSSIYLCSVEDQVLGTEAFFGQGTRLTVV.

There are a few counts of this clonotype. The chain is built from TRBV12-3 or TRBV12-4 and TRBJ2-7; 7 bases are shared with TRBD1. This CDR3 is built from 14 residues. The ends lost 9 bases at V and 0 bases at J; junction bases unmatched: 8. The CDR3 nucleotides read TGTGCCAGTTACAGGGGAAGTGGCTCCTACGAGCAGTACTTC. The encoded protein is CASYRGSGSYEQYF.

This clonotype was seen at least ten times. This chain connects TRBV5-1 to TRBJ2-7; TRBD1 agrees at 7 bases. CDR3 length equals 16 residues. The junction had 14 bases not matched to a gene; V was cut back by 4 bases and J by 4 bases. Looked up from germline, CDR1 is SGHRS and CDR2 is YFSETQ. The CDR3 spells CASSPSIDRARYEQYF. The CDR3, as DNA: TGCGCCAGCAGCCCCTCCATCGACAGGGCCAGGTACGAGCAGTACTTC.

The chain carries TRBV5-1 and TRBJ1-6; 8 nucleotides align to TRBD1. The CDR3 length is 15 residues. Germline-derived CDR1 and CDR2 are SGHRS and YFSETQ. The J segment lost 9 bases and the V segment lost 3 bases, leaving 8 bases of the junction unmatched. For the CDR3, the DNA is TGCGCCAGCAGCTCGACAGGGGATGTGGGTTCACCCCTCCACTTT. This sequence encodes CASSSTGDVGSPLHF.

This clonotype was seen many times. The rearrangement uses TRBV29-1 and TRBJ2-5; TRBD1 is a possible D gene (5 bases). The CDR3 totals 10 residues. Germline CDR1 is SQVTM and CDR2 is ANQGSEA. V lost 5 bases and J lost 5, with 6 bases in between. The CDR3 region has the DNA TGCAGCGTTTACAGGGAGACCCAGTACTTC. This sequence encodes CSVYRETQYF.

In its sample, this clonotype was seen many times. The chain joins TRBV5-1 to TRBJ2-5, with D unclear. The length of the CDR3 is 15 residues. With 0 bases removed from V and 4 bases from J, the gap between germline ends came to 13 bases. Per the germline V gene, CDR1 is SGHRS and CDR2 is YFSETQ. Written as DNA, the CDR3 is TGCGCCAGCAGCTTGGGGAGCCTTCGGGCAGAGACCCAGTACTTC. It translates to CASSLGSLRAETQYF. The full variable domain, completed using reference TRBV5-1 and TRBJ2-5, is KAGVTQTPRYLIKTRGQQVTLSCSPISGHRSVSWYQQTPGQGLQFLFEYFSETQRNKGNFPGRFSGRQFSNSRSEMNVSTLELGDSALYLCASSLGSLRAETQYFGPGTRLLVL.

This clonotype was observed at least ten times. V usage is TRBV7-9 and J usage is TRBJ2-1; maybe TRBD2 (6 bases). The CDR3 totals 16 residues. Trimming removed 5 bases from V and 4 bases from J, with 18 bases in between. The germline CDR1 and CDR2 sequences are SEHNR and FQNEAQ (reference sequence). The CDR3 region has the DNA TGTGCCAGCAGCCGGCCTAGCGAATACGGATACAATGAGCAGTTCTTC. Translated: CASSRPSEYGYNEQFF.

At least ten counts were recorded for this clonotype. The rearrangement joins TRBV20-1 to TRBJ1-5, with D possibly matching TRBD1 (5 bases). The CDR3 consists of 15 residues. Germline V gene lookup returns CDR1 DFQATT and CDR2 SNEGSKA (reference sequence). V was pared by 3 bases and J by 2 bases, with 14 bases between. The CDR3 spells CSARVGGVGNQPQHF. CDR3 DNA: TGCAGTGCTAGGGTTGGGGGTGTGGGCAATCAGCCCCAGCATTTT.

This clonotype was observed a handful of times. The CDR3 protein is CSASDRQDYGYTF. Here the CDR3 DNA reads TGCAGTGCCTCAGACAGGCAGGACTATGGCTACACCTTC. V is TRBV20-1 and J is TRBJ1-2, with TRBD1 as a possible D gene (6 bases). The length of the CDR3 is 13 residues. CDR1 and CDR2 from the germline V gene are DFQATT and SNEGSKA (reference sequence). The ends were cut back, 6 bases at V and 3 bases at J, with 14 bases in the middle.

This clonotype was seen a few times. The chain joins TRBV20-1 to TRBJ1-5; D uncertain. This CDR3 has 12 residues. Germline V gene sequence: CDR1 DFQATT, CDR2 SNEGSKA (reference sequence). V shed 0 bases and J shed 10 bases, with 10 bases lying between them. DNA of the CDR3: TGCAGTGCTAGAGACGAAATCAGCCCCCAGCATTTT. It yields the protein CSARDEISPQHF.

This clonotype was counted at least ten times. The chain has TRBV12-3 or TRBV12-4 and TRBJ1-1; no clear D gene. V was clipped by 5 bases and J by 11 bases, with 12 bases between them. This CDR3 is 11 amino acids long. CDR3 sequence reads: CASSPAFSAFF. CDR3 in DNA: TGTGCCAGCAGTCCCGCATTCTCCGCTTTCTTT.

This clonotype was detected ten times or more. This sequence joins TRBV7-2 and TRBJ1-5, with TRBD1 as a possible D gene (5 bases). The length of the CDR3 is 13 residues. V dropped 2 bases and J dropped 5 bases, with 7 bases sitting between them. Germline V CDR1 and CDR2: SGHTA, FQGNSA. The chain's CDR3 is CASSLRGDQPQHF. CDR3 nucleotide sequence: TGTGCCAGCAGCTTAAGGGGAGATCAGCCCCAGCATTTT.

In its sample, this clonotype was seen many times. The rearrangement joins TRBV5-1 to TRBJ1-4; a possible D gene is TRBD1 (5 bases). CDR1 and CDR2 from the germline V gene are SGHRS and YFSETQ. V lost 0 bases and J 10 bases, leaving 16 bases between the germline ends. This CDR3 has 15 residues. As DNA, the CDR3 is TGCGCCAGCAGCTTGGATGGCGGGGATAGGGGAAAACTGTTTTTT. It yields the protein CASSLDGGDRGKLFF.

About this clonotype itself: One junction end disagrees with the germline gene, perhaps due to a read error. The chain couples TRBV20-1 to TRBJ2-7; possible D gene TRBD2, 5 bases. Germline CDR1 DFQATT, CDR2 SNEGSKA (reference sequence). CDR3 length: 14 amino acids. The CDR3 DNA is TGCAGTGCTAGTTCTAGGACCGGGAATCCTGTTTTAGACTTC. Translating it yields CSASSRTGNPVLDF.

This clonotype was observed many times. The chain couples TRBV6-5 to TRBJ2-7, with TRBD1 matching 8 bases. CDR3 length equals 14 residues. CDR1 and CDR2 from the germline V gene are MNHEY and SVGAGI. V trimming: 5 bases; J trimming: 1 base; junction bases outside the gene matches: 4. CDR3 amino acids: CASSQWTGSYEQYF. In DNA, the CDR3 is TGTGCCAGCAGTCAATGGACAGGGTCCTACGAGCAGTACTTC.

This clonotype was counted many times. The chain links TRBV4-2 to TRBJ2-6, with D unclear. Germline CDR1 LGHNA, CDR2 YNFKEQ. The CDR3 runs to 16 residues. V was trimmed by 0 bases and J by 0 bases, leaving 6 bases between them. CDR3 in amino acids: CASSQEPNSGANVLTF. Written as DNA, the CDR3 is TGTGCCAGCAGCCAAGAACCCAACTCTGGGGCCAACGTCCTGACTTTC.

V gene TRBV20-1 combines with J gene TRBJ2-7; either TRBD1 or TRBD2 may supply D (5 bases each). Germline V gene sequence: CDR1 DFQATT, CDR2 SNEGSKA (reference sequence). V shed 7 bases and J shed 0 bases, with 13 bases lying between them. The CDR3 covers 13 residues. CDR3 loop: CSGTGRNSYEQYF. The CDR3 DNA reads as TGCAGTGGGACGGGACGGAACTCCTACGAGCAGTACTTC.

This clonotype was found a few times. At one boundary the junction diverges from the germline segment, which might be a read error. V and J are TRBV7-2 and TRBJ1-6, with D perhaps matching TRBD1 (5 bases). CDR1 and CDR2 from the germline V gene are SGHTA and FQGNSA. The CDR3 length is 13 residues. The CDR3 nucleotides read TGTGTCAGCAGCCCACTCCAGGGCTCACCCCTCCACTTT. Protein sequence: CVSSPLQGSPLHF.

This clonotype was seen repeatedly, ten times or more. The V call is TRBV12-3 or TRBV12-4, the J call TRBJ1-5; TRBD1 is a possible D gene (6 bases). The CDR3 runs to 14 residues. Trimming took off 5 bases at V and 2 bases at J, with 10 bases between the two ends. The CDR3 loop reads CASSLGGGNQPQHF. CDR3 coding DNA: TGTGCCAGCAGTCTAGGGGGGGGCAATCAGCCCCAGCATTTT.

This clonotype was seen ten or more times. This chain links TRBV11-3 with TRBJ2-2, with 10 positions matching TRBD2. Germline trimming cut 4 bases from V and 6 bases from J; bases unmatched to any gene: 8. Germline loops: CDR1 SGHNT, CDR2 YENEEA. The CDR3 is 16 residues long. The CDR3 sequence is CASSSGAGGPAGELFF. In DNA, the CDR3 is TGTGCCAGCAGCTCGGGAGCGGGGGGGCCCGCCGGGGAGCTGTTTTTT. Looking up the rest from reference TRBV11-3 and TRBJ2-2 gives the full variable domain: EAGVVQSPRYKIIEKKQPVAFWCNPISGHNTLYWYLQNLGQGPELLIRYENEEAVDDSQLPKDRFSAERLKGVDSTLKIQPAELGDSAVYLCASSSGAGGPAGELFFGEGSRLTVL.

This clonotype was recorded many times. The V and J genes are TRBV7-9 and TRBJ1-1; no firm D call. The CDR3 runs to 14 residues. Trimming removed 1 base at V and 4 bases at J, with 10 bases between. Germline-derived CDR1 and CDR2 are SEHNR and FQNEAQ (reference sequence). CDR3 nucleotides: TGTGCCAGCAGCTTAGTAGGTTGCGGCACTGAAGCTTTCTTT. Encoded protein: CASSLVGCGTEAFF.

In this sample, this clonotype turned up many times. V usage is TRBV10-3 and J usage is TRBJ1-6; TRBD1 matches at 8 bases. The germline V gene has CDR1 ENHRY and CDR2 SYGVKD. CDR3 length: 16 amino acids. V shed 6 bases and J 3 bases; nucleotides not matched to a gene: 7. This CDR3 reads CAISPRGLDYNSPLHF. DNA of the CDR3: TGTGCCATCAGCCCCAGGGGGCTCGACTATAATTCACCCCTCCACTTT.

This clonotype was picked up many times. At one end, the junction sequence differs from germline, possibly due to a read error. The chain is built from TRBV7-2 and TRBJ1-5; no clear D. Germline V lookup: CDR1 SGHTA, CDR2 FQGNSA. The CDR3 sequence is 11 residues long. CDR3 DNA: TGTGCCAGCCCCTTGGCCCAGCCCCAGAATTTT. It encodes CASPLAQPQNF.

By proportion, this clonotype is medium-sized. J is TRBJ2-2 and V is TRBV24-1; 8 nucleotides align to TRBD1. V lost 3 bases, J lost 3 bases, and 2 bases stayed unmatched. The CDR3 sequence is 15 residues long. Germline CDR1 is KGHDR and CDR2 is SFDVKD. Written as DNA, the CDR3 is TGTGCCACCAGTGATCCAGGGGGCGACACCGGGGAGCTGTTTTTT. Protein product: CATSDPGGDTGELFF.

The CDR3 reads CASSLTSYNEQFF. The CDR3 DNA reads TGTGCCAGCAGCTTGACTAGCTATAATGAGCAGTTCTTC. The chain recombines TRBV14 with TRBJ2-1; 7 bases are a match to TRBD2. Trimming cost V 5 bases and J 7 bases; bases outside gene matches: 5. The CDR3 loop spans 13 amino acids. Germline-derived CDR1 and CDR2 are SGHDN and FVKESK. The entire variable domain, with the rest obtained from reference TRBV14 and TRBJ2-1, is as follows: EAGVTQFPSHSVIEKGQTVTLRCDPISGHDNLYWYRRVMGKEIKFLLHFVKESKQDESGMPNNRFLAERTGGTYSTLKVQPAELEDSGVYFCASSLTSYNEQFFGPGTRLTVL.

There are many counts of this clonotype. CDR3 coding DNA: TGTGCCAGCAGCTTAGGGACAATGGGAAACACCATATATTTT. It translates to CASSLGTMGNTIYF. V and J are TRBV7-8 and TRBJ1-3, with D perhaps TRBD1 (5 bases). Trimming removed 1 base at V and 4 bases at J, with 8 bases between. The CDR3 spans 14 residues. Germline values: CDR1 SGHVS, CDR2 FQNEAQ.

There are many counts of this clonotype. The chain joins TRBV6-5 to TRBJ1-1; possible D gene TRBD1, 5 bases. Trimming stripped 8 bases from V and 2 bases from J, with 9 bases between. CDR3 length equals 12 residues. Looked up from germline, CDR1 is MNHEY and CDR2 is SVGAGI. The CDR3 here is CASVGGNTEAFF. CDR3 in DNA: TGTGCCAGCGTTGGGGGAAACACTGAAGCTTTCTTT.

This clonotype showed up many times. V and J are TRBV12-3 or TRBV12-4 and TRBJ1-1; D may be TRBD1 (6 bases). There are 13 residues in the CDR3. V gave up 5 bases and J gave up 3 bases, with 10 bases separating them. CDR3 residues: CASSVYRDTEAFF. The CDR3 DNA follows: TGTGCCAGCAGTGTCTACAGGGACACTGAAGCTTTCTTT.

This clonotype has only a few counts. This may be a read error, as it is one base from a much larger clone. This rearrangement joins TRBV29-1 to TRBJ1-2; D gene uncertain. Germline V gene lookup returns CDR1 SQVTM and CDR2 ANQGSEA. V was clipped by 4 bases and J by 6 bases, with 15 bases between them. The CDR3 consists of 13 residues. The CDR3, as DNA: TGCAGCGTTGGTCCCGAAAGTCGGAATGGCTACACCTTC. It yields the protein CSVGPESRNGYTF.

There are many counts of this clonotype. This sequence joins TRBV20-1 and TRBJ2-7; D is perhaps TRBD1 (6 bases). The CDR3 spans 14 residues. Trimming removed 3 bases at V and 1 base at J, with 13 bases between. Germline V gene data show CDR1 as DFQATT and CDR2 as SNEGSKA (reference sequence). Here the CDR3 DNA reads TGCAGTGCTAGGGCCGGACAGAGATCCTACGAGCAGTACTTC. Translation: CSARAGQRSYEQYF.